What follows is one TCR beta chain and its context. Its antigen is unknown. It has no much larger one-base neighbor in the sample; base qualities were not kept. Genomic DNA was extracted from sorted cells for sequencing of the TCRbeta CDR3 region. TCRbeta CDR3 regions were sequenced using the immunoSEQ Assay. This is the immuneACCESS table as TCRdb keeps it, with only in-frame sequences that have V and J called. A part of the clones is gone; compared with another copy, unresolved V genes explain less than half, and the rest is unexplained. The sample yields about 73,000 clones; 85% to 90% were counted once. The ten largest account for 0.4% to 0.55% of the sample. The trial excluded patients who had a history of autoimmune disease or who were on systemic immunosuppression. In every dose cohort, peripheral blood was drawn for TCR sequencing at baseline, cycle 4 day 1, and cycle 7 day 1. Samples were obtained from an open-label, multicenter, first-in-human phase I dose-escalation trial of ivuxolimab. Adults with locally advanced or metastatic melanoma, renal cell, hepatocellular, or head and neck squamous cell carcinoma were enrolled in the trial. CD4+ and CD8+ T cells were sorted separately from peripheral blood before TCR sequencing.

The V and J ends are trimmed by 7 bases and 3 bases, leaving 4 bases between them. In the germline V gene (reference sequence), CDR1 corresponds to DFQATT and CDR2 to SNEGSKA. There are 9 amino acids in the CDR3, from cysteine to phenylalanine inclusive. The read is trimmed to its CDR3 DNA, 27 bases read in frame from base 1. This specimen comes from a study of OX40 agonist ivuxolimab in advanced cancers. With respect to the entire study: Ivuxolimab, which targeted the costimulatory receptor OX40 (CD134), was an agonistic, fully human IgG2 monoclonal antibody. Intravenous ivuxolimab was administered to patients every 2 weeks at six dose levels: 0.01, 0.1, 0.3, 1.5, 3 and 10 mg/kg. Of the roughly 52 patients in dose escalation, some 20 had hepatocellular carcinoma, around 15 had melanoma, 9 had renal cell carcinoma and 9 had head and neck cancer. In the dose-escalation cohort, nearly 85% of patients were male, and the mean age was approximately 60 years with a range of roughly 23 to 79. Patients were allowed to have had prior anti-PD-1, anti-PD-L1 or anti-CTLA-4 therapy, and 40% to 45% of the dose-escalation patients had previously received checkpoint inhibitors. Three dose-escalation patients achieved partial responses, one with hepatocellular carcinoma and two with cutaneous melanoma. Peripheral TCRbeta sequencing was intended to test whether TCR sequence diversity was altered and clonal T-cell expansion was caused by ivuxolimab. The monotherapy dose-escalation portion (N = 52 patients) of the phase I ivuxolimab trial is reported in the paper. General findings and caveats noted by the study authors: Which antigens the clonally expanded peripheral T cells were specific for was not determined. At doses of 0.1 to 3.0 mg/kg, clonal expansion of both CD4+ and CD8+ blood T cells was observed from baseline to week 6. On average, CD8+ T cells showed more expanded clones than CD4+ T cells after ivuxolimab. Low levels of normalized T-cell clonal expansion were also shown by some nonresponding patients. In the 0.1-3.0 mg/kg groups, partial responders had among the lowest normalized peripheral clonal expansion, particularly in CD8+ T cells.

This TCR derives from an adult with an advanced solid tumor such as melanoma, head and neck, liver or kidney cancer. The sequence joins TRBV20-1 to TRBJ2-7, with no confident D gene call. The specimen was CD4+ or CD8+ T cells sorted from blood, collected in a trial of the OX40 agonist ivuxolimab. The CDR3 has the sequence CSGGYEQYF. The DNA sequence reads TGCAGTGGAGGCTACGAGCAGTACTTC.